Below, 16 T cell receptor beta chains from the same sample are listed, as sequenced in a study of cytomegalovirus exposure and HLA in healthy donors. The PCR was carried out with 60 Vbeta primers and 13 Jbeta primers. Sequencing was performed with immunoSEQ multiplex PCR; in TCRdb, only in-frame clones are kept and a portion is missing. The profile covers 95,000 to 100,000 clones, with roughly 70% appearing a single time and less than 11% taken by the ten largest. Sequencing was done on a sample of PBMCs. The receptors were sampled from a man aged 50-59 years in good health and CMV-seronegative.

This chain joins TRBV7-9 and TRBJ2-3; 8 positions match TRBD1. Germline V gene sequence: CDR1 SEHNR, CDR2 FQNEAQ (reference sequence). The V segment lost 4 bases and the J segment 6 bases; nucleotides outside the gene matches: 9. This CDR3 is 15 amino acids long. The CDR3 region is CASSSDRAIGDTQYF. CDR3 coding DNA: TGTGCCAGCAGCTCGGACAGGGCCATTGGGGATACGCAGTATTTT.

This chain connects TRBV27 to TRBJ2-6; maybe TRBD1 (6 bases). The germline V gene encodes CDR1 MNHEY and CDR2 SMNVEV (reference sequence). Trimming removed 3 bases at V and 3 bases at J, with 9 bases between. This CDR3 is 15 amino acids long. CDR3 DNA: TGTGCCAGCAGTTTCCAGGGGAGTGGGGCCAACGTCCTGACTTTC. It translates to CASSFQGSGANVLTF.

J is TRBJ1-5 and V is TRBV6-1, with D unresolved. The CDR3 loop spans 14 amino acids. V lost 7 bases, J lost 1 base, and 11 bases lay in between. The germline V gene has CDR1 MNHNS and CDR2 SASEGT. This CDR3 reads CASTPFPSNQPQHF. The CDR3 DNA is TGTGCCAGCACCCCGTTTCCCAGCAATCAGCCCCAGCATTTT.

Sample share makes this clone medium-sized. The V call is TRBV19, the J call TRBJ1-4; 7 bases are a match to TRBD1. Germline lookup yields CDR1 LNHDA and CDR2 SQIVND (reference sequence). With V trimmed by 7 bases and J by 6 bases, 11 bases remained unmatched. The CDR3 loop spans 15 amino acids. The CDR3 coding sequence is TGTGCCAGTAACCCCACAGGGGCGTTCGATGAAAAACTGTTTTTT. Its translation is CASNPTGAFDEKLFF.

The rearrangement links TRBV4-1 to TRBJ1-3; D gene unclear. There are 16 residues in the CDR3. CDR1 MGHRA and CDR2 YSYEKL come from the germline V gene. The V and J ends lost 1 base and 0 bases respectively, with 10 bases between them. The CDR3 nucleotides are TGCGCCAGCAGCCAAGTTGAGATAAGCTCTGGAAACACCATATATTTT. Its translation: CASSQVEISSGNTIYF.

Comments on this clone: Different DNA sequences within this sample yield the same CDR3. The chain is built from TRBV11-2 and TRBJ2-1, with 9 nucleotides matching TRBD1. The V segment lost 1 base and the J segment 6 bases; nucleotides outside the gene matches: 4. This CDR3 contains 15 residues. CDR1 is SGHAT, CDR2 FQNNGV, per germline. This CDR3 reads CASSLGDRDANEQFF. For the CDR3, the DNA is TGTGCCAGCAGCTTAGGGGACAGGGATGCCAATGAGCAGTTCTTC.

This clone was seen only once. The chain carries TRBV4-1 and TRBJ1-6, with a weak D call TRBD1 (5 bases). This CDR3 region has 16 residues. The V and J ends lost 0 bases and 8 bases respectively, with 14 bases between them. Germline CDR1 is MGHRA and CDR2 is YSYEKL. The CDR3 bases are TGCGCCAGCAGCCAAGATAGCAGGGTTGGGGATTCACCCCTCCACTTT. Protein: CASSQDSRVGDSPLHF.

This clone was counted between two and nine times. V usage is TRBV29-1 and J usage is TRBJ2-5; 8 bases are a match to TRBD1. Germline lookup yields CDR1 SQVTM and CDR2 ANQGSEA. CDR3 length: 13 residues. The junction had 8 bases not matched to a gene; V was cut back by 5 bases and J by 6 bases. The CDR3 sequence: CSVWQQGGKTQYF. CDR3 DNA: TGCAGCGTTTGGCAACAGGGGGGAAAGACCCAGTACTTC.

The V gene is TRBV7-2, the J gene TRBJ2-3; D perhaps matches TRBD2 (5 bases). Germline V gene lookup returns CDR1 SGHTA and CDR2 FQGNSA. The CDR3 is made up of 18 amino acids. Trimming cost V 5 bases and J 7 bases, with 28 bases left between them. CDR3 region: CASSLVPGLGNRQHTQYF. As DNA, the CDR3 is TGTGCCAGCAGCCTCGTCCCCGGCCTCGGGAATCGGCAACATACGCAGTATTTT.

This clone turned up a few times. The rearrangement uses TRBV7-8 and TRBJ1-6, with 11 bases that match TRBD1. J lost 7 bases, V lost 5 bases, and 10 bases had no gene match. From germline, CDR1 is SGHVS and CDR2 FQNEAQ. The CDR3 contains 17 residues. The CDR3 DNA is TGTGCCAGCAGCCCTCGGACAGGGGGCGTAGGGAATTCACCCCTCCACTTT. Protein product: CASSPRTGGVGNSPLHF.

This chain joins TRBV5-8 and TRBJ2-5; 8 positions agree with TRBD1. From germline, CDR1 is SGHTS and CDR2 YDEGEE. V lost 4 bases and J lost 5; bases outside the gene matches: 13. This CDR3 region has 16 residues. The CDR3 nucleotides are TGTGCCAGCAGCCCCAGTTGGGGACAGGCCAGGGAGACCCAGTACTTC. Residues: CASSPSWGQARETQYF.

The V and J genes are TRBV7-8 and TRBJ2-2, with D perhaps TRBD1 (6 bases). Between the trimmed V and J ends, which lost 1 base and 3 bases, there was a span of 12 bases. Germline lookup yields CDR1 SGHVS and CDR2 FQNEAQ. The CDR3 length is 16 residues. The CDR3: CASSLGSSGDTGELFF. The CDR3 DNA reads TGTGCCAGCAGCTTAGGAAGCTCAGGGGACACCGGGGAGCTGTTTTTT.

V is TRBV7-8 and J is TRBJ2-7, with D unclear. With 3 bases removed from V and 5 bases from J, the gap between germline ends came to 14 bases. This CDR3 spans 14 amino acids. CDR1 and CDR2 from the germline V gene are SGHVS and FQNEAQ. DNA of the CDR3: TGTGCCAGCAGCTTTTATATTAGCACCCACGAGCAGTACTTC. It translates to CASSFYISTHEQYF.

This clone was found a few times. The genes are TRBV5-1 and TRBJ2-2; D gene uncertain. Trimming left V 3 bases short and J 1 base short, with 13 bases between. The CDR3 contains 16 residues. Looked up from germline, CDR1 is SGHRS and CDR2 is YFSETQ. CDR3 region: CASSSQPIQNTGELFF. The DNA of the CDR3 is TGCGCCAGCAGCTCACAACCCATACAGAACACCGGGGAGCTGTTTTTT.

The chain has TRBV7-3 and TRBJ2-2, with D maybe TRBD1 (6 bases). Germline V CDR1 and CDR2: SGHTA, FQGTGA. The CDR3 loop spans 14 amino acids. V lost 3 bases and J lost 4, with 9 bases in between. CDR3: CASSLNRATGELFF. CDR3 DNA sequence: TGTGCCAGCAGCTTGAACAGGGCCACCGGGGAGCTGTTTTTT.

This chain joins TRBV5-4 and TRBJ2-7, with 9 bases matching TRBD2. V was pared by 2 bases and J by 2 bases, with 2 bases of the junction left unmatched. Per germline, CDR1 SGHNT and CDR2 YYREEE (reference sequence). The CDR3 length is 14 residues. In DNA form, the CDR3 reads TGTGCCAGCAGCTTCGCTAGCGGGGCCTACGAGCAGTACTTC. Its translation is CASSFASGAYEQYF.